This entry is about one TCR beta chain. As originally analysed: Reference gene primer amplification yielded estimated nucleated cell counts. Repertoires were generated with immunoSEQ multiplex PCR, while TCRdb's copy carries only in-frame clones and drops some. That table gives V, J and clone size, and the DNA gave D and trimming. The sample includes over 110,000 clones, about 91% of them seen just once. The sample is drawn from a study of blood T cell repertoires in COVID-19. Turning to the study itself: COVID-19 samples from acute and convalescent phases originated in the United States, Italy and Spain. The cDNA or gDNA used as material had been derived from T cells, B-cell-depleted T cells, or PBMCs.

Trimming took 7 bases from V and 4 from J; bases not matched to a gene: 10. The CDR3 contains 14 residues. The germline V gene encodes CDR1 SGHNT and CDR2 YYREEE (reference sequence). V is TRBV5-4 and J is TRBJ2-5, with TRBD1 identical over 7 bases. Sequencing was done on a sample of peripheral blood. This TCR derives from a human donor in a cohort sampled during active COVID-19. DNA of the CDR3: TGTGCCAGCGGCCCCCGAGGGGGCCTAGAGACCCAGTACTTC. It yields the protein CASGPRGGLETQYF.